The rows below give T cell receptor beta chains drawn from one sample of a study of patients and donors after allogeneic stem cell transplantation. TCRdb analysed the RT-PCR reads with MiXCR anew, one entry per CDR3 protein. Of about 150,000 distinct CDR3 sequences listed, 30% to 45% were seen once; the top ten hold 50%. The sample consisted of blood, either unsorted or a sorted T cell fraction (not recorded which). All receptors derive from a human donor who was either an allogeneic HSCT recipient or a stem cell or donor lymphocyte infusion donor (not recorded which). It is not recorded whose cells these are; they may come from a transplant donor. CDR3s include the opening cysteine and the closing phenylalanine or tryptophan. The D gene is left open where the match is weak. Clone size appears in some rows only: once, few, many, or a class for an expanded clone.

clone size: few
J gene: TRBJ1-5
D gene: -
V gene: TRBV30
CDR3 DNA: TGTGCCTGGAGATACGGGGGATATAGCAATCAGCCCCAGCATTTT
CDR3 protein: CAWRYGGYSNQPQHF

clone size: -
J gene: TRBJ1-2
D gene: TRBD1
V gene: TRBV5-1
CDR3 DNA: TGCGCCAGCGCTTCAGGGGGCAACTATGGCTACACCTTC
CDR3 protein: CASASGGNYGYTF

clone size: few
J gene: TRBJ2-3
D gene: -
V gene: TRBV7-2
CDR3 DNA: TGTGCCAGCAGCTTAGATAGCAGCACAGATACGCAGTATTTT
CDR3 protein: CASSLDSSTDTQYF

clone size: once
J gene: TRBJ2-1
D gene: TRBD1
V gene: TRBV27
CDR3 DNA: TGTGCCAGCAGTTTTTCTACAGGGGTTTGGTTCTTC
CDR3 protein: CASSFSTGVWFF

clone size: -
J gene: TRBJ1-5
D gene: TRBD1
V gene: TRBV5-1
CDR3 DNA: TGCGCCAGCAGCTTGGGAGACAGGGGGATTCAGCCCCAGCATTTT
CDR3 protein: CASSLGDRGIQPQHF

clone size: few
J gene: TRBJ2-3
D gene: TRBD1
V gene: TRBV12-3/TRBV12-4
CDR3 DNA: TGTGCCAGCAGTTTAAACAGGGGAAGTAGAGATACGCAGTATTTT
CDR3 protein: CASSLNRGSRDTQYF

clone size: -
J gene: TRBJ1-1
D gene: -
V gene: TRBV19
CDR3 DNA: TGTGCCAGTAGTAGGCAGCCTGGTGAAGCTTTCTTT
CDR3 protein: CASSRQPGEAFF

clone size: -
J gene: TRBJ1-1
D gene: TRBD1
V gene: TRBV13
CDR3 DNA: TGTGCCAGCAGCTTTCAGGGGGCGAGCTATGAAGCTTTCTTT
CDR3 protein: CASSFQGASYEAFF

clone size: -
J gene: TRBJ1-4
D gene: TRBD1
V gene: TRBV28
CDR3 DNA: TGTGCCAGCAGCCATGACAGGGGGCGGGATGAAAAACTGTTTTTT
CDR3 protein: CASSHDRGRDEKLFF

clone size: -
J gene: TRBJ2-2
D gene: TRBD2
V gene: TRBV29-1
CDR3 DNA: TGCAGCGTTGAGTCGACTAGCGGGGGCCCCACCGGGGAGCTGTTTTTT
CDR3 protein: CSVESTSGGPTGELFF

clone size: -
J gene: TRBJ2-3
D gene: TRBD2
V gene: TRBV13
CDR3 DNA: TGTGCCAGCAGCTACCCAGCGGGGGACAGCACAGATACGCAGTATTTT
CDR3 protein: CASSYPAGDSTDTQYF

clone size: once
J gene: TRBJ2-1
D gene: -
V gene: TRBV6-5
CDR3 DNA: TGTGCCAGCACCACACTGGGGGGCGCCGAGCAGTTCTTC
CDR3 protein: CASTTLGGAEQFF

clone size: -
J gene: TRBJ2-7
D gene: -
V gene: TRBV5-1
CDR3 DNA: TGCGCCAGCAGTCCGGGACACCGCTTCGACTACGAGCAGTACTTC
CDR3 protein: CASSPGHRFDYEQYF

clone size: few
J gene: TRBJ2-1
D gene: TRBD2
V gene: TRBV20-1
CDR3 DNA: TGCAGTGCTAGAGATTGGCAGACCGGGACTAGATCCTACAATGAGCAGTTCTTC
CDR3 protein: CSARDWQTGTRSYNEQFF

clone size: -
J gene: TRBJ2-1
D gene: -
V gene: TRBV7-6
CDR3 DNA: TGTGCCAGCAGTTTGGCGGTAGGGGCCTACTCCTACAATGAGCAGTTCTTC
CDR3 protein: CASSLAVGAYSYNEQFF

clone size: -
J gene: TRBJ2-1
D gene: -
V gene: TRBV6-1
CDR3 DNA: TGTGCCAGCGCCCTATCTGATCCCATAGAGCAGTTCTTC
CDR3 protein: CASALSDPIEQFF

clone size: few
J gene: TRBJ1-5
D gene: TRBD1
V gene: TRBV29-1
CDR3 DNA: TGCAGCGTTAAGGGACAGGGCAATCAGCCCCAGCATTTT
CDR3 protein: CSVKGQGNQPQHF

clone size: -
J gene: TRBJ1-4
D gene: -
V gene: TRBV15
CDR3 DNA: TGTGCCACCAGCCTCCACGAAAAACTGTTTTTT
CDR3 protein: CATSLHEKLFF

clone size: few
J gene: TRBJ1-4
D gene: -
V gene: TRBV4-3
CDR3 DNA: TGCGCCAGCAGCCAAGAAAGGTACAATGAAAAACTGTTTTTT
CDR3 protein: CASSQERYNEKLFF

clone size: many
J gene: TRBJ1-1
D gene: -
V gene: TRBV9
CDR3 DNA: TGTGCCAGCAGCTTCGGACGGGGGGTGGATGAAGCTTTCTTT
CDR3 protein: CASSFGRGVDEAFF

clone size: few
J gene: TRBJ2-7
D gene: -
V gene: TRBV20-1
CDR3 DNA: TGCAGTGCTCTCACAGGGGAGGACTACGAGCAGTACTTC
CDR3 protein: CSALTGEDYEQYF

clone size: many
J gene: TRBJ1-1
D gene: -
V gene: TRBV29-1
CDR3 DNA: TGCAGCGTTGAGGGGTACACTGAAGCTTTCTTT
CDR3 protein: CSVEGYTEAFF

clone size: -
J gene: TRBJ1-1
D gene: -
V gene: TRBV12-3/TRBV12-4
CDR3 DNA: TGTGCCAGCACCCCAGGGAGGGGACTCACTGAAGCTTTCTTT
CDR3 protein: CASTPGRGLTEAFF

clone size: many
J gene: TRBJ1-4
D gene: -
V gene: TRBV12-3/TRBV12-4
CDR3 DNA: TGTGCCAGCAGTTTAGGTAGATCCGAAAAACTGTTTTTT
CDR3 protein: CASSLGRSEKLFF

clone size: -
J gene: TRBJ2-4
D gene: -
V gene: TRBV12-3/TRBV12-4
CDR3 DNA: TGTGCCAGCAGTTTAGGAACCCACATTCAGTACTTC
CDR3 protein: CASSLGTHIQYF

clone size: -
J gene: TRBJ1-4
D gene: -
V gene: TRBV7-6
CDR3 DNA: TGTGCCAGCAGCTCCCGAGGTCCTAATGAAAAACTGTTTTTT
CDR3 protein: CASSSRGPNEKLFF

clone size: few
J gene: TRBJ1-2
D gene: TRBD1
V gene: TRBV6-5
CDR3 DNA: TGTGCCAGCAGTAAAGGGGGCGCCGACTATGGCTACACCTTC
CDR3 protein: CASSKGGADYGYTF

clone size: -
J gene: TRBJ2-5
D gene: -
V gene: TRBV5-5
CDR3 DNA: TGTGCCAGCAGCTCGTGGAATGTTCTAGGCCAAGAGACCCAGTACTTC
CDR3 protein: CASSSWNVLGQETQYF

clone size: -
J gene: TRBJ1-2
D gene: -
V gene: TRBV7-9
CDR3 DNA: TGTGCCAGCAGCTTAATAGGACTGGGCGGTGGCTACACCTTC
CDR3 protein: CASSLIGLGGGYTF

clone size: few
J gene: TRBJ1-1
D gene: -
V gene: TRBV20-1
CDR3 DNA: TGCAGTGCCCCTATCTCTCCTCTGGAGGCTGAAGCTTTCTTT
CDR3 protein: CSAPISPLEAEAFF

clone size: many
J gene: TRBJ1-1
D gene: -
V gene: TRBV18
CDR3 DNA: TGTGCCAGCTCACCCGACAGCTTGAACACTGAAGCTTTCTTT
CDR3 protein: CASSPDSLNTEAFF

clone size: few
J gene: TRBJ1-2
D gene: -
V gene: TRBV6-5
CDR3 DNA: TGTGCCAGCAGTCCCCTTGTCTTGAGGGGCTACACCTTC
CDR3 protein: CASSPLVLRGYTF

clone size: few
J gene: TRBJ1-2
D gene: TRBD1
V gene: TRBV7-3
CDR3 DNA: TGTGCCAGCAGCTTGGGGACAGGGATAAGGGGCTATGGCTACACCTTC
CDR3 protein: CASSLGTGIRGYGYTF

clone size: once
J gene: TRBJ1-5
D gene: -
V gene: TRBV28
CDR3 DNA: TGTGCCAGCAGTTTGACCGGCAGGTCCCAGCCCCAGCATTTT
CDR3 protein: CASSLTGRSQPQHF

clone size: -
J gene: TRBJ1-5
D gene: -
V gene: TRBV4-3
CDR3 DNA: TGCGCCAGCAGCCCAGGACCCCACAATCAGCCCCAGCATTTT
CDR3 protein: CASSPGPHNQPQHF

clone size: -
J gene: TRBJ1-4
D gene: TRBD1
V gene: TRBV7-8
CDR3 DNA: TGTGCCAGCAGCTCCCGTAGGACAGGACTTAATGAAAAACTGTTTTTT
CDR3 protein: CASSSRRTGLNEKLFF

clone size: few
J gene: TRBJ1-2
D gene: -
V gene: TRBV9
CDR3 DNA: TGTGCCAGCAGCGTAGATCCAGGCGACTATGGCTACACCTTC
CDR3 protein: CASSVDPGDYGYTF

clone size: few
J gene: TRBJ1-6
D gene: TRBD1
V gene: TRBV7-3
CDR3 DNA: TGTGCCAGCAGCTCGGGACAGCCCAATTCACCCCTCCACTTT
CDR3 protein: CASSSGQPNSPLHF

clone size: -
J gene: TRBJ2-3
D gene: TRBD2
V gene: TRBV12-3/TRBV12-4
CDR3 DNA: TGTGCCAGCCTTAGCGGGGCCCTCACAGATACGCAGTATTTT
CDR3 protein: CASLSGALTDTQYF

clone size: few
J gene: TRBJ1-1
D gene: -
V gene: TRBV9
CDR3 DNA: TGTGCCAGCAGCGTGGGGGGAGACACTGAAGCTTTCTTT
CDR3 protein: CASSVGGDTEAFF

clone size: -
J gene: TRBJ2-4
D gene: -
V gene: TRBV7-9
CDR3 DNA: TGTGCCAGCAGCTTAAGCACAGGGCTAGCCAAAAACATTCAGTACTTC
CDR3 protein: CASSLSTGLAKNIQYF

clone size: -
J gene: TRBJ2-1
D gene: TRBD2
V gene: TRBV12-3/TRBV12-4
CDR3 DNA: TGTGCCAGCAGTTTAAACCGGGGGGGCATAAACAATGAGCAGTTCTTC
CDR3 protein: CASSLNRGGINNEQFF

clone size: few
J gene: TRBJ2-2
D gene: -
V gene: TRBV12-3/TRBV12-4
CDR3 DNA: TGTGCCAGCAGTTCGGGAGCCGGGGAGCTGTTTTTT
CDR3 protein: CASSSGAGELFF

clone size: -
J gene: TRBJ1-1
D gene: TRBD1
V gene: TRBV4-1
CDR3 DNA: TGCGCCAGCAGCCAATCTTACAGGGGGTCGGACACTGAAGCTTTCTTT
CDR3 protein: CASSQSYRGSDTEAFF

clone size: -
J gene: TRBJ1-6
D gene: -
V gene: TRBV6-2/TRBV6-3
CDR3 DNA: TGTGCCAGCAGGACCCAGCCCTATAATTCACCCCTCCACTTT
CDR3 protein: CASRTQPYNSPLHF

clone size: -
J gene: TRBJ2-5
D gene: -
V gene: TRBV3-1
CDR3 DNA: TGTGCCAGCAAGCAGGTGGAGACCCAGTACTTC
CDR3 protein: CASKQVETQYF

clone size: few
J gene: TRBJ1-1
D gene: -
V gene: TRBV5-1
CDR3 DNA: TGCGCCAGCAGCTGGGAAGACGGACAGACGAACACTGAAGCTTTCTTT
CDR3 protein: CASSWEDGQTNTEAFF

clone size: few
J gene: TRBJ1-2
D gene: -
V gene: TRBV15
CDR3 DNA: TGTGCCACCAGCAGAGATCACGGGGAATATGGCTACACCTTC
CDR3 protein: CATSRDHGEYGYTF

clone size: -
J gene: TRBJ1-5
D gene: -
V gene: TRBV7-9
CDR3 DNA: TGTGCCAGCAGCTTAGCGGAGATTCAGCCCCAGCATTTT
CDR3 protein: CASSLAEIQPQHF

clone size: few
J gene: TRBJ2-4
D gene: -
V gene: TRBV6-2/TRBV6-3
CDR3 DNA: TGTGCCAGCAGTGGGGTGGGCCTGGATAAAAACATTCAGTACTTC
CDR3 protein: CASSGVGLDKNIQYF

clone size: -
J gene: TRBJ1-2
D gene: -
V gene: TRBV20-1
CDR3 DNA: TGCAGTGCTATCGGGCAGATTTCTAACTATGGCTACACCTTC
CDR3 protein: CSAIGQISNYGYTF

clone size: few
J gene: TRBJ1-5
D gene: -
V gene: TRBV6-5
CDR3 DNA: TGTGCCAGCAGTTCAAACAGCAATCAGCCCCAGCATTTT
CDR3 protein: CASSSNSNQPQHF

clone size: -
J gene: TRBJ1-2
D gene: -
V gene: TRBV4-1
CDR3 DNA: TGCGCCAGCAGCCAAGGGTCGTTGAACTATGGCTACACCTTC
CDR3 protein: CASSQGSLNYGYTF